Here is one TCR beta chain with its context. Its antigen remains unidentified. This specimen belongs to a study of T cell responses to AZD1222 COVID-19 vaccine. Findings of the study overall: Targeting of unmutated variant regions was reportedly seen in nearly half of spike-specific TCRs. Spike-wide coverage was observed for vaccine-associated CD4 TCRs, with dominant responses at 160-218 and 743-854.

The protocol was immunoSEQ multiplex PCR, while the TCRdb copy is restricted to in-frame clones and leaves out a portion. Of about 150,000 clones in the sample, 88% were seen once. This receptor was taken from an adult in good health. The sequences come from peripheral blood, collected on day 0 of AZD1222 vaccination.

In DNA form, the CDR3 reads TGTGCCAGCAATTTCCTTCATCAGCCCCAGCATTTT. It encodes CASNFLHQPQHF. J is TRBJ1-5 and V is TRBV6-5; no reliable D call. The CDR3 loop spans 12 amino acids. Trimming pared 7 bases from V and 5 bases from J, leaving 9 bases between. Germline V gene sequence: CDR1 MNHEY, CDR2 SVGAGI.